This TCR beta chain was profiled in a study of identical twins. This clonotype has more than one count but fewer than ten. Antigen unknown. Findings of the study overall: The abundant beta clonotypes from cord blood had fewer insertions, and memory repertoires had none of this.

CDR1 is SGHRS and CDR2 is YFSETQ in the germline V gene. This CDR3 is built from 18 residues. J gave up 6 bases and V 3 bases, and 21 bases lay outside the gene matches. TCRdb itself ran the 5' RACE reads through MiXCR, one entry per CDR3 protein. This sample has under 1 million distinct CDR3 sequences; 9% to 15% occur once, and the top ten carry around 1.5%. The same sample was also studied in work on yellow fever vaccine responses in identical twins. That source reports: Among the twins, the vaccine T cell response reportedly seemed partly convergent and partly personalized.

J is TRBJ2-7 and V is TRBV5-1; TRBD1 agrees at 7 bases. Material for sequencing was PBMCs. The sequence was collected from a woman between 18 and 29 years old in good health. CDR3 in amino acids: CASSSSSSPRQGKGEQYV. Written as DNA, the CDR3 is TGCGCCAGCAGCTCCTCCTCGTCCCCTAGACAGGGTAAGGGCGAGCAGTACGTC.